The 26 T cell receptor beta chains below were found in one sample sequenced in a study of cytomegalovirus exposure and HLA in healthy donors. Sequenced by immunoSEQ multiplex PCR; TCRdb stores in-frame clones only, minus some. In the table there are about 190,000 clones, around 82% of which are singletons. The source material was PBMCs. All receptors derive from a woman under 30 in good health and CMV-seropositive.

The gene calls are TRBV25-1 and TRBJ1-2, with D possibly being TRBD1 (6 bases). The CDR3 runs to 13 residues. Germline loops: CDR1 MGHDK, CDR2 SYGVNS. V lost 2 bases to trimming and J lost 8 bases, with 12 bases between them. The CDR3 loop reads CASSELPQGGYTF. The CDR3 nucleotides are TGTGCCAGCAGTGAACTACCACAGGGAGGCTACACCTTC.

The chain is built from TRBV7-2 and TRBJ2-1, with D maybe TRBD1 (6 bases). The CDR3 covers 15 residues. Trimming took off 2 bases at V and 7 bases at J, with 15 bases between the two ends. The germline V gene has CDR1 SGHTA and CDR2 FQGNSA. The CDR3 DNA reads as TGTGCCAGCAGCTTATACAACAGGGACGGGAATGAGCAGTTCTTC. This sequence encodes CASSLYNRDGNEQFF.

This sequence joins TRBV2 and TRBJ2-1, with 7 nucleotides matching TRBD2. Germline-derived CDR1 and CDR2 are SNHLY and FYNNEI. The J segment lost 4 bases and the V segment lost 7 bases, leaving 10 bases of the junction unmatched. CDR3 length equals 15 residues. The CDR3 DNA reads as TGTGCCAGCAAGGAAGGACTAGGGTTTTACAATGAGCAGTTCTTC. Its protein product is CASKEGLGFYNEQFF.

J is TRBJ1-4 and V is TRBV19; no clear D. V was trimmed by 9 bases and J by 8 bases, leaving 13 bases between them. The CDR3 sequence is 12 residues long. CDR1 is LNHDA and CDR2 is SQIVND in the germline V gene (reference sequence). The CDR3 loop is CASHRGPEKLFF. The CDR3 DNA sequence: TGTGCCAGCCACCGAGGCCCCGAAAAACTGTTTTTT.

This clone was found a few times. Other nucleotide sequences from this sample produce the same CDR3. The chain couples TRBV18 to TRBJ2-7; D is possibly TRBD2 (5 bases). Germline assignment: CDR1 KGHSH and CDR2 LQKENI. V lost 3 bases and J lost 3, with 6 bases in between. The CDR3 is 12 amino acids. CDR3 amino acids: CASSPAGYEQYF. The CDR3 coding sequence is TGTGCCAGCTCACCGGCGGGCTACGAGCAGTACTTC.

V is TRBV6-1 and J is TRBJ2-2, with D perhaps TRBD2 (5 bases). Trimming stripped 4 bases from V and 3 bases from J, with 12 bases between. The CDR3 is made up of 15 amino acids. Germline CDR1 MNHNS, CDR2 SASEGT. The CDR3 region is CASSGRSMDTGELFF. The CDR3 coding sequence is TGTGCCAGCAGTGGGAGGAGTATGGACACCGGGGAGCTGTTTTTT.

The chain is built from TRBV9 and TRBJ2-2, with 12 nucleotides matching TRBD2. The CDR3 totals 18 residues. The V gene end was trimmed by 6 bases and the J gene end by 6 bases; junction bases not matched to a gene: 15. Germline loops: CDR1 SGDLS, CDR2 YYNGEE. CDR3 residues: CASKRGTSGSPAAGELFF. The CDR3 DNA sequence: TGTGCCAGCAAACGGGGGACTAGCGGGTCTCCGGCAGCCGGGGAGCTGTTTTTT.

This chain joins TRBV7-2 and TRBJ2-1, with 8 bases aligning to TRBD2. The CDR3 sequence is 16 residues long. Losses at the gene ends were 2 bases for V and 4 bases for J; bases not matched to a gene: 7. The V gene's germline CDR1 is SGHTA and CDR2 FQGNSA. The DNA for the CDR3 is TGTGCCAGCAGCTTAAACGCGGGGGGAACATACAATGAGCAGTTCTTC. Protein: CASSLNAGGTYNEQFF.

The chain combines TRBV5-6 with TRBJ2-3, with unresolved D. The germline gives CDR1 SGHDT, CDR2 YYEEEE. The CDR3 loop spans 15 amino acids. Trimming shortened V by 0 bases and J by 4 bases, and 12 bases separated the two germline ends. The CDR3 sequence: CASSLGGSRSDTQYF. In nucleotides, the CDR3 is TGTGCCAGCAGCTTGGGAGGCAGTCGGTCAGATACGCAGTATTTT.

This clone was detected once. DNA of the CDR3: TGCAGCGTAACAGGGGCGAACACTGAAGCTTTCTTT. Encoded protein: CSVTGANTEAFF. The chain couples TRBV29-1 to TRBJ1-1; 7 bases fit TRBD1. With V trimmed by 6 bases and J by 1 base, 2 bases remained unmatched. The length of the CDR3 is 12 residues. CDR1 is SQVTM and CDR2 is ANQGSEA in the germline V gene.

The J gene is TRBJ2-1, the V gene TRBV2; 12 bases are a match to TRBD2. V was clipped by 4 bases and J by 9 bases; unmatched bases: 4. CDR3 length equals 14 residues. Germline CDR1 SNHLY, CDR2 FYNNEI. The DNA for the CDR3 is TGTGCCAGCAGTGCTAGCGGGGGGGCGAGTGAGCAGTTCTTC. Encoded protein: CASSASGGASEQFF.

The rearrangement uses TRBV4-1 and TRBJ1-5; D call uncertain. Trimming stripped 4 bases from V and 2 bases from J, with 15 bases between. Germline values: CDR1 MGHRA, CDR2 YSYEKL. There are 16 residues in the CDR3. CDR3 sequence (DNA): TGCGCCAGCAGCCCGGACTCTTCCACGCGCAATCAGCCCCAGCATTTT. Translated: CASSPDSSTRNQPQHF.

Here the CDR3 DNA reads TGTGCCAGCAGCCAAGGACGAGACAGGGGTCACTATGGCTACACCTTC. Translation gives CASSQGRDRGHYGYTF. This rearrangement joins TRBV4-2 to TRBJ1-2, with TRBD1 matching 8 bases. Germline assignment: CDR1 LGHNA and CDR2 YNFKEQ. J was trimmed by 3 bases and V by 1 base; bases with no gene match: 7. The CDR3 is made up of 16 amino acids.

V usage is TRBV10-2 and J usage is TRBJ1-1, with D perhaps matching TRBD1 (5 bases). The CDR3 is 12 amino acids. Germline values: CDR1 WSHSY, CDR2 SAAADI. The ends were cut back, 6 bases at V and 9 bases at J, with 14 bases in the middle. Here the CDR3 DNA reads TGCGCCAGCAGGTATAGGGGCGGGAAAGCTTTCTTT. Encoded protein: CASRYRGGKAFF.

The chain recombines TRBV27 with TRBJ2-7; TRBD2 is a possible D gene (5 bases). V gave up 6 bases and J gave up 0 bases, with 6 bases separating them. The germline CDR1 and CDR2 sequences are MNHEY and SMNVEV (reference sequence). The CDR3 has 12 residues. The CDR3: CASRAGSYEQYF. The CDR3, as DNA: TGTGCCAGCAGGGCGGGCTCCTACGAGCAGTACTTC.

The gene calls are TRBV10-3 and TRBJ1-2; 8 nucleotides match TRBD1. The CDR3 totals 12 residues. CDR1 is ENHRY and CDR2 is SYGVKD in the germline V gene. V shed 10 bases and J 9 bases; nucleotides not matched to a gene: 10. CDR3 loop: CATAGTGSRYTF. DNA for the CDR3: TGTGCCACCGCCGGGACAGGATCCCGCTACACCTTC.

The chain uses TRBV4-2 and TRBJ1-1; possibly TRBD1 for D (6 bases). This CDR3 spans 13 amino acids. Germline CDR1 and CDR2: LGHNA and YNFKEQ. V was cut by 3 bases and J by 5 bases, with 10 bases left in between. For the CDR3, the DNA is TGTGCCAGCAGCCAGGAACAGGGAACTGAAGCTTTCTTT. This codes for CASSQEQGTEAFF.

This chain joins TRBV19 and TRBJ1-4; 8 bases agree with TRBD1. The trim removed 10 bases at V and 3 bases at J, leaving 7 bases unmatched. Germline V gene data show CDR1 as LNHDA and CDR2 as SQIVND (reference sequence). The CDR3 is made up of 14 amino acids. CDR3 bases: TGTGCCACCACAGGGGGTCTAGCTAATGAAAAACTGTTTTTT. As protein: CATTGGLANEKLFF.

This clone was recorded once. The chain is built from TRBV7-9 and TRBJ1-6; 8 nucleotides agree with TRBD1. Germline V gives CDR1 SEHNR, CDR2 FQNEAQ (reference sequence). V trimming: 3 bases; J trimming: 0 bases; junction bases outside the gene matches: 4. CDR3 length equals 17 residues. In DNA, the CDR3 is TGTGCCAGCAGCTTGAGTACAGGGGGCTCCTATAATTCACCCCTCCACTTT. This encodes CASSLSTGGSYNSPLHF.

This clone was seen more than once but under ten times. This sequence joins TRBV4-1 and TRBJ1-1, with D maybe TRBD1 (6 bases). CDR1 MGHRA and CDR2 YSYEKL come from the germline V gene. The length of the CDR3 is 14 residues. The V end was cut by 4 bases, the J end by 3 bases, with 12 bases between. CDR3 amino acids: CASSPPNRDTEAFF. The CDR3 nucleotides read TGCGCCAGCAGCCCCCCAAACAGGGACACTGAAGCTTTCTTT.

CDR3: CASSQDVAGGTKNIQYF. In DNA, the CDR3 is TGTGCCAGCAGCCAAGATGTAGCGGGGGGGACCAAAAACATTCAGTACTTC. V gene TRBV4-2 combines with J gene TRBJ2-4; 11 bases fit TRBD2. V trimming: 0 bases; J trimming: 2 bases; junction bases outside the gene matches: 3. This CDR3 has 17 residues. CDR1 is LGHNA and CDR2 is YNFKEQ in the germline V gene.

The rearrangement uses TRBV19 and TRBJ1-2; TRBD1 is a possible D gene (5 bases). The CDR3 totals 15 residues. Germline CDR1 and CDR2: LNHDA and SQIVND (reference sequence). V gave up 6 bases and J gave up 4 bases, with 18 bases separating them. CDR3 nucleotide sequence: TGTGCCAGTAGCCTAAACAGGAGCCCTTTCTATGGCTACACCTTC. This translates into CASSLNRSPFYGYTF.

The genes are TRBV7-2 and TRBJ1-2; no reliable D call. The V end was cut by 5 bases, the J end by 1 base, with 8 bases between. The CDR3 has 13 amino acids. Germline-derived CDR1 and CDR2 are SGHTA and FQGNSA. The CDR3 nucleotides are TGTGCCAGCAGCCGCGATAATAACTATGGCTACACCTTC. Its translation: CASSRDNNYGYTF.

V gene TRBV5-1 combines with J gene TRBJ2-7; 9 bases are a match to TRBD1. V lost 4 bases, J lost 3 bases, and 5 bases stayed unmatched. The CDR3 sequence is 14 residues long. CDR1 is SGHRS, CDR2 YFSETQ, per germline. The CDR3 sequence is CASSTGQGRYEQYF. In DNA form, the CDR3 reads TGCGCCAGCAGCACCGGACAGGGGCGCTACGAGCAGTACTTC. The full variable domain, completed using reference TRBV5-1 and TRBJ2-7, is KAGVTQTPRYLIKTRGQQVTLSCSPISGHRSVSWYQQTPGQGLQFLFEYFSETQRNKGNFPGRFSGRQFSNSRSEMNVSTLELGDSALYLCASSTGQGRYEQYFGPGTRLTVT.

This clone has only a few counts. The chain carries TRBV7-2 and TRBJ2-5; TRBD2 matches at 8 bases. Trimming cost V 1 base and J 5 bases; bases outside gene matches: 6. Germline assignment: CDR1 SGHTA and CDR2 FQGNSA. CDR3 size: 15 residues. The CDR3 DNA is TGTGCCAGCAGCTTAGGAATCGGGGGGGTGGAGACCCAGTACTTC. Residues: CASSLGIGGVETQYF.

Only one count was recorded for this clone. This chain uses TRBV5-1 with TRBJ1-1, with D possibly TRBD1 on 5 matching bases. Germline lookup yields CDR1 SGHRS and CDR2 YFSETQ. The germline V and J ends were trimmed by 4 bases and 0 bases, with 19 bases remaining between them. CDR3 length: 17 amino acids. The CDR3 DNA reads TGCGCCAGCAGCCCCGGGGGTGAGATGGGATTGAACACTGAAGCTTTCTTT. It codes for CASSPGGEMGLNTEAFF.